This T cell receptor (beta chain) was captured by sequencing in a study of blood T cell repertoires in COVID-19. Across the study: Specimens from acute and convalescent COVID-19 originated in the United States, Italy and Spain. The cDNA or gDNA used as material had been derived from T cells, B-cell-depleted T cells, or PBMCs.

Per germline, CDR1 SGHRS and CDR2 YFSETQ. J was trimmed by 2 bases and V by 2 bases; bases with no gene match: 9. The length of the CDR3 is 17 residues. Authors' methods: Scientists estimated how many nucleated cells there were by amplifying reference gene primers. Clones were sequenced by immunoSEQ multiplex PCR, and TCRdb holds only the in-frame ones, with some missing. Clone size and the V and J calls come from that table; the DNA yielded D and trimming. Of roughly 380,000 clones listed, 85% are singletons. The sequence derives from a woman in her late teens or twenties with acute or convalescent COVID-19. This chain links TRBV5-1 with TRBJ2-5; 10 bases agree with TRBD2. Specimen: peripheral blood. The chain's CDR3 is CASSFGYSGGTQETQYF. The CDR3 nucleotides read TGCGCCAGCAGCTTTGGCTATAGCGGGGGGACTCAAGAGACCCAGTACTTC.